This T cell receptor (beta chain) comes out of a study of cytomegalovirus exposure and HLA in healthy donors. Study-wide findings and caveats: The study recorded more than 150 TCR beta chains that were cytomegalovirus-associated. Most TCR sequences were uncommon, yet certain public TCRs appeared in many donors.

This CDR3 region has 16 residues. Germline V gene lookup returns CDR1 MDHEN and CDR2 SYDVKM. V was cut by 6 bases and J by 0 bases, with 15 bases left in between. Turning to this clone: The antigen remains undetermined.

Here immunoSEQ multiplex PCR was the method, and the copy in TCRdb shows in-frame clones only, minus some. Found here are 150,000 to 200,000 clones, around nine tenths of them singletons; the top ten hold 10%. V and J are TRBV28 and TRBJ1-3; maybe TRBD1 (6 bases). The clonotype originates from a woman in her late teens or twenties in good health and CMV-seropositive. Material: PBMCs. CDR3 protein: CASRPMTGYSGNTIYF. The CDR3 DNA is TGTGCCAGCAGGCCTATGACAGGTTACTCTGGAAACACCATATATTTT. Combining the CDR3 with reference TRBV28 and TRBJ1-3 gives the whole variable domain DVKVTQSSRYLVKRTGEKVFLECVQDMDHENMFWYRQDPGLGLRLIYFSYDVKMKEKGDIPEGYSVSREKKERFSLILESASTNQTSMYLCASRPMTGYSGNTIYFGEGSWLTVV.